These 28 T cell receptor beta chains were all obtained from the same sample, sequenced in a study of vaccination and CD4 T cells after COVID-19. These receptors are not linked to any known antigen. CD4+ T cells that had been cultured provided DNA sequenced with the Oncomine TCR Beta short-read assay. TCRdb reprocessed the PCR reads via MiXCR and lists one record per CDR3 protein. The sample holds over 10,000 distinct CDR3 sequences, approximately 58% seen once. Treatment denoted: roughly 10-day PBMC culture with coronavirus spike peptide pools or control peptides (ViraFEST assay). Sequencing was done on a sample of CD4+ T cells from blood, cultured in vitro. The receptors derive from a human donor who had recovered from COVID-19.

The gene calls are TRBV15 and TRBJ2-7, with TRBD1 matching 7 bases. V shed 4 bases and J 6 bases; nucleotides not matched to a gene: 6. Germline CDR1 LNHNV, CDR2 YYDKDF (reference sequence). The CDR3 runs to 13 residues. The CDR3 bases are TGTGCCACCAGCACCAGACAGGGCAGCGAGCAGTACTTC. Translation gives CATSTRQGSEQYF.

This sequence joins TRBV6-4 and TRBJ2-2, with 9 bases matching TRBD1. J lost 4 bases, V lost 3 bases, and 0 bases had no gene match. CDR1 and CDR2 (germline): MRHNA, SNTAGT. This CDR3 region has 14 residues. The chain's CDR3 is CASSEGQGTGELFF. The DNA for the CDR3 is TGTGCCAGCAGTGAGGGACAGGGCACCGGGGAGCTGTTTTTT.

This clonotype was seen a handful of times. The V and J genes are TRBV28 and TRBJ2-2; 7 bases are a match to TRBD2. The CDR3 is 11 residues long. With 11 bases clipped from V and 3 bases from J, the junction kept 0 bases outside the gene matches. The germline CDR1 and CDR2 sequences are MDHEN and SYDVKM. CDR3 in amino acids: CAGGDTGELFF. The CDR3 DNA is TGTGCCGGGGGGGACACCGGGGAGCTGTTTTTT.

V is TRBV27 and J is TRBJ2-3, with 8 positions matching TRBD2. Trimming took 6 bases from V and 0 from J; bases not matched to a gene: 5. The CDR3 runs 15 residues. Germline V CDR1 and CDR2: MNHEY, SMNVEV (reference sequence). The CDR3 DNA sequence: TGTGCCAGCAGGGGAGGACTAGCTAGCACAGATACGCAGTATTTT. Protein sequence: CASRGGLASTDTQYF.

This clonotype was counted between two and nine times. V is TRBV6-2 or TRBV6-3 and J is TRBJ2-1, with TRBD1 matching over 9 bases. V shed 5 bases, J shed 3 bases, and the junction held 5 bases outside the gene matches. Germline V gene data show CDR1 as MNHEY and CDR2 as SVGEGT. This CDR3 contains 15 residues. CDR3 amino acids: CASSLTGQGYNEQFF. The CDR3 DNA sequence: TGTGCCAGCAGTCTTACGGGACAGGGCTACAATGAGCAGTTCTTC.

Here the CDR3 DNA reads TGCAGTGCCGTCAGGGGGATAAACACCATATATTTT. This gives the protein CSAVRGINTIYF. The chain joins TRBV20-1 to TRBJ1-3; 7 bases fit TRBD1. The CDR3 consists of 12 residues. From germline, CDR1 is DFQATT and CDR2 SNEGSKA (reference sequence). The V and J ends lost 6 bases and 6 bases, in that order; junction bases with no gene match: 5.

This chain links TRBV6-1 with TRBJ2-7; 7 bases are shared with TRBD1. Germline V gene sequence: CDR1 MNHNS, CDR2 SASEGT. This CDR3 spans 14 amino acids. V lost 0 bases to trimming and J lost 4 bases; unmatched junction nucleotides: 3. The CDR3 reads CASSEAGQRYEQYF. The CDR3 DNA is TGTGCCAGCAGTGAAGCGGGACAGCGGTACGAGCAGTACTTC.

The CDR3 loop is CAWSTAPEWAGELFF. Written as DNA, the CDR3 is TGTGCCTGGAGTACAGCGCCTGAATGGGCCGGGGAGCTGTTTTTT. This chain connects TRBV30 to TRBJ2-2; D is undetermined. The germline V gene has CDR1 GTSNPN and CDR2 SVGIG (reference sequence). CDR3 size: 15 residues. V lost 2 bases and J 6 bases, leaving 16 bases between the germline ends. Variable domain in full (rest from reference TRBV30 and TRBJ2-2): SQTIHQWPATLVQPVGSPLSLECTVEGTSNPNLYWYRQAAGRGLQLLFYSVGIGQISSEVPQNLSASRPQDRQFILSSKKLLLSDSGFYLCAWSTAPEWAGELFFGEGSRLTVL.

This chain's CDR3 is CASSTWGGRGNEQFF. The CDR3 DNA reads as TGTGCCAGTAGTACCTGGGGCGGGAGAGGTAATGAGCAGTTCTTC. The J gene is TRBJ2-1, the V gene TRBV19, with 7 positions matching TRBD2. The trim removed 4 bases at V and 7 bases at J, leaving 10 bases unmatched. CDR3 length: 15 residues. Germline CDR1 is LNHDA and CDR2 is SQIVND (reference sequence).

V is TRBV27 and J is TRBJ1-4; 7 bases fit TRBD1. J lost 0 bases, V lost 5 bases, and 0 bases had no gene match. Germline CDR1 reads MNHEY; CDR2 reads SMNVEV (reference sequence). The CDR3 runs to 14 residues. CDR3 nucleotides: TGTGCCAGCAGTGGGACAGCAACTAATGAAAAACTGTTTTTT. Its translation: CASSGTATNEKLFF.

The V and J genes are TRBV27 and TRBJ2-7; maybe TRBD1 (5 bases). V dropped 1 base and J dropped 6 bases, with 16 bases sitting between them. Germline values: CDR1 MNHEY, CDR2 SMNVEV (reference sequence). This CDR3 has 15 residues. The CDR3 here is CASSLWVTGVGEQYF. DNA for the CDR3: TGTGCCAGCAGTTTATGGGTTACAGGTGTGGGCGAGCAGTACTTC.

The rearrangement joins TRBV6-1 to TRBJ1-2, with D maybe TRBD1 (6 bases). The CDR3 extends over 15 amino acids. Per the germline V gene, CDR1 is MNHNS and CDR2 is SASEGT. Trimming stripped 8 bases from V and 4 bases from J, with 20 bases between. The CDR3 spells CASRYGAGEGYGYTF. DNA for the CDR3: TGTGCCAGCCGCTACGGCGCAGGGGAGGGCTATGGCTACACCTTC.

The chain carries TRBV27 and TRBJ2-5, with D perhaps TRBD1 (6 bases). Germline loops: CDR1 MNHEY, CDR2 SMNVEV (reference sequence). The CDR3 loop spans 14 amino acids. V shed 6 bases and J shed 1 base, with 12 bases lying between them. The CDR3 loop reads CASSRGGAQETQYF. The CDR3 DNA sequence: TGTGCCAGCAGCAGGGGTGGGGCCCAAGAGACCCAGTACTTC.

This clonotype was picked up one time. This sequence joins TRBV28 and TRBJ2-7; 10 nucleotides align to TRBD2. Trimming took 10 bases from V and 0 from J; bases not matched to a gene: 18. The CDR3 contains 18 residues. Germline loops: CDR1 MDHEN, CDR2 SYDVKM. The CDR3 is CATKGRWASGGNSYEQYF. DNA for the CDR3: TGTGCCACCAAAGGTCGGTGGGCTAGCGGGGGCAACTCCTACGAGCAGTACTTC.

The V and J genes are TRBV12-3 or TRBV12-4 and TRBJ1-1; the D gene is possibly TRBD1 (6 bases). V lost 10 bases to trimming and J lost 10 bases, with 19 bases between them. This CDR3 is built from 12 residues. The CDR3 is CATRGFGTLAFF. CDR3 nucleotides: TGTGCCACCAGGGGCTTCGGGACCCTAGCTTTCTTT.

This rearrangement joins TRBV20-1 to TRBJ1-1, with D uncertain. The CDR3 is 13 amino acids. Trimming cost V 4 bases and J 0 bases, with 9 bases left between them. Per germline, CDR1 DFQATT and CDR2 SNEGSKA (reference sequence). CDR3 nucleotide sequence: TGCAGTGCTATGGGCAGGATGAACACTGAAGCTTTCTTT. It encodes CSAMGRMNTEAFF.

V usage is TRBV20-1 and J usage is TRBJ1-2; D possibly corresponds to TRBD1 (5 bases). From germline, CDR1 is DFQATT and CDR2 SNEGSKA (reference sequence). The CDR3 consists of 14 residues. Trimming removed 6 bases from V and 2 bases from J, with 16 bases in between. CDR3 sequence reads: CSALRGSANYGYTF. The DNA for the CDR3 is TGCAGTGCCCTTAGGGGATCCGCCAACTATGGCTACACCTTC.

A few counts support this clonotype. This chain links TRBV10-3 with TRBJ1-2, with no clear D. Trimming took off 3 bases at V and 4 bases at J, with 3 bases between the two ends. The CDR3 loop spans 11 amino acids. Germline V lookup: CDR1 ENHRY, CDR2 SYGVKD. Written as DNA, the CDR3 is TGTGCCATCAGTGACAGCTATGGCTACACCTTC. It encodes CAISDSYGYTF.

In its sample, this clonotype was seen once. The rearrangement uses TRBV20-1 and TRBJ2-1; D unclear. Germline CDR1 reads DFQATT; CDR2 reads SNEGSKA (reference sequence). The length of the CDR3 is 11 residues. The CDR3 DNA follows: TGCACCCCGAGCTCCTACAATGAGCAGTTCTTC. Amino acids: CTPSSYNEQFF.

This clonotype occurred a few times. V and J are TRBV27 and TRBJ1-6; 7 positions match TRBD1. The CDR3 extends over 16 amino acids. In germline, CDR1 is MNHEY, CDR2 SMNVEV (reference sequence). Losses at the gene ends were 5 bases for V and 10 bases for J; bases not matched to a gene: 14. Here the CDR3 reads CASSDLLGQVGSPLHF. CDR3 coding DNA: TGTGCCAGCAGTGACCTATTAGGACAGGTCGGATCACCCCTCCACTTT.

The sample holds one count of this clonotype. This chain uses TRBV6-1 with TRBJ2-1; 7 bases are shared with TRBD2. V lost 7 bases to trimming and J lost 5 bases; unmatched junction nucleotides: 17. Germline CDR1 is MNHNS and CDR2 is SASEGT. The CDR3 length is 17 residues. CDR3 amino acids: CASIGVSGASGHNEQFF. CDR3 coding DNA: TGTGCCAGCATAGGAGTGTCCGGGGCTAGCGGCCACAATGAGCAGTTCTTC.

The chain recombines TRBV2 with TRBJ2-5; possible D gene TRBD2, 5 bases. Trimming pared 6 bases from V and 5 bases from J, leaving 16 bases between. Germline V lookup: CDR1 SNHLY, CDR2 FYNNEI. The CDR3 covers 14 residues. The CDR3 loop is CASSGPTRDETQYF. As DNA, the CDR3 is TGTGCCAGCAGCGGACCTACTAGAGACGAGACCCAGTACTTC.

The CDR3 nucleotides read TGCAGTGCTTATTTACAGGGCCCTGAAGCTTTCTTT. This encodes CSAYLQGPEAFF. V and J are TRBV20-1 and TRBJ1-1, with D possibly being TRBD1 (6 bases). Germline CDR1 reads DFQATT; CDR2 reads SNEGSKA (reference sequence). The CDR3 loop spans 12 amino acids. The V gene lost 5 bases and the J gene lost 6 bases, with 13 bases spanning the gap.

The chain combines TRBV6-1 with TRBJ2-3, with no clear D. CDR1 is MNHNS, CDR2 SASEGT, per germline. This CDR3 is built from 18 residues. Trimming shortened V by 6 bases and J by 3 bases, and 25 bases separated the two germline ends. DNA of the CDR3: TGTGCCAGCAGAGGGCAAATTGGCAGGCCAGGAAGGACAGATACGCAGTATTTT. The encoded protein is CASRGQIGRPGRTDTQYF.

This chain's CDR3 is CASSFRGQRDTQYF. The DNA for the CDR3 is TGTGCCAGCAGTTTCCGGGGGCAACGGGATACGCAGTATTTT. The V call is TRBV12-3 or TRBV12-4, the J call TRBJ2-3; TRBD1 or TRBD2 may be the D gene (6 bases each). V shed 3 bases and J shed 6 bases, with 13 bases lying between them. The CDR3 runs to 14 residues.

The chain employs TRBV20-1 and TRBJ2-7, with 9 positions matching TRBD2. V dropped 3 bases and J dropped 2; count of bases not matched to a gene: 2. From germline, CDR1 is DFQATT and CDR2 SNEGSKA (reference sequence). The CDR3 spans 13 residues. The CDR3 DNA reads TGCAGTGCTAGGGCGGGAGGGCCCTACGAGCAGTACTTC. This gives the protein CSARAGGPYEQYF.

J is TRBJ2-2 and V is TRBV6-5, with 10 positions matching TRBD2. Trimming took 2 bases from V and 6 from J; bases not matched to a gene: 6. Germline V lookup: CDR1 MNHEY, CDR2 SVGAGI. The CDR3 is 16 amino acids. The CDR3 coding sequence is TGTGCCAGCAGTTACCTCGGGCTAGCGGGGGCCGGGGAGCTGTTTTTT. Translating it yields CASSYLGLAGAGELFF.

This clonotype appeared a few times. The V gene is TRBV6-1, the J gene TRBJ1-2; D gene ambiguous. Per the germline V gene, CDR1 is MNHNS and CDR2 is SASEGT. Trimming removed 4 bases at V and 9 bases at J, with 18 bases between. This CDR3 contains 14 residues. The CDR3 DNA reads as TGTGCCAGCAGTGGCTCGTTGTCGGGCGACCGCTACACCTTC. Translated: CASSGSLSGDRYTF.